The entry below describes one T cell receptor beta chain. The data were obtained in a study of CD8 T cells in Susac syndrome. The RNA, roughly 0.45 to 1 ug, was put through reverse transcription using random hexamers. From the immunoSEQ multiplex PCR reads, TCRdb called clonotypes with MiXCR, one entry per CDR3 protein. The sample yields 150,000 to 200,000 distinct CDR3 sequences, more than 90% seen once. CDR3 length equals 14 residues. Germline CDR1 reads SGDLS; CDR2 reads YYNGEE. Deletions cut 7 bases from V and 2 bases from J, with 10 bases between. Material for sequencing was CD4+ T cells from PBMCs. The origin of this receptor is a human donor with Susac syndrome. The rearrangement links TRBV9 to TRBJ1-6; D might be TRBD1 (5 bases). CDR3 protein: CASSGGTYNSPLHF. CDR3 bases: TGTGCCAGCTCGGGGGGGACCTATAATTCACCCCTCCACTTT.